These 27 T cell receptor beta chains originate from one sample sequenced in a study of cytomegalovirus exposure and HLA in healthy donors. PCR amplification relied on 60 Vbeta primers (plus 13 Jbeta primers). Measured with immunoSEQ multiplex PCR; TCRdb has only the in-frame clones, and not every one. The sample contains 150,000 or so clones, about 80% of which appear only once. Material: PBMCs. The source of these receptors is a man aged 25 to 40 in good health and CMV-seropositive.

The gene calls are TRBV7-3 and TRBJ2-2, with TRBD1 identical over 8 bases. Germline CDR1 SGHTA, CDR2 FQGTGA. The CDR3 totals 16 residues. V gave up 1 base and J gave up 6 bases; unmatched junction bases: 7. The CDR3 nucleotides are TGTGCCAGCAGCTTAAATGGCAGGGGGCGCGCCGGGGAGCTGTTTTTT. Amino acid sequence: CASSLNGRGRAGELFF.

This clone was seen once. The rearrangement joins TRBV6-1 to TRBJ1-3; D remains unclear. This CDR3 comprises 12 residues. Trimming removed 4 bases from V and 7 bases from J, with 8 bases in between. Germline V gene lookup returns CDR1 MNHNS and CDR2 SASEGT. CDR3 nucleotides: TGTGCCAGCAGTGCAGGACTCAACACCATATATTTT. It specifies CASSAGLNTIYF.

The CDR3 protein is CASSPRGASAPLSYNEQFF. In nucleotides, the CDR3 is TGTGCCAGCAGCCCCCGGGGGGCCAGCGCACCACTCTCCTACAATGAGCAGTTCTTC. This chain links TRBV21-1 with TRBJ2-1; the table's D call, TRBD2, has no DNA check behind it. TRBV21-1 is deemed a pseudogene. This CDR3 is built from 19 residues.

The rearrangement links TRBV4-2 to TRBJ2-1; TRBD2 agrees at 10 bases. Germline CDR1 is LGHNA and CDR2 is YNFKEQ. Trimming at V came to 4 bases and at J to 8 bases, leaving 14 bases not matched to a gene. CDR3 size: 17 residues. The CDR3 nucleotides read TGTGCCAGCAGCCGGTCGGGAAGCGGGAGGGCCCTCGATGAGCAGTTCTTC. Its protein product is CASSRSGSGRALDEQFF.

The chain joins TRBV7-2 to TRBJ2-1; D perhaps matches TRBD2 (5 bases). Germline CDR1 and CDR2: SGHTA and FQGNSA. The CDR3 has 12 amino acids. V lost 5 bases to trimming and J lost 12 bases, with 14 bases between them. The CDR3 DNA follows: TGTGCCAGCAGCCAAGGACTCAATAGGCAGTTCTTC. It codes for CASSQGLNRQFF. The full variable domain, rest sourced from reference TRBV7-2 and TRBJ2-1, is GAGVSQSPSNKVTEKGKDVELRCDPISGHTALYWYRQSLGQGLEFLIYFQGNSAPDKSGLPSDRFSAERTGGSVSTLTIQRTQQEDSAVYLCASSQGLNRQFFGPGTRLTVL.

The V and J genes are TRBV4-1 and TRBJ2-7; no definite D call. This CDR3 spans 15 amino acids. Trimming cost V 1 base and J 5 bases, with 15 bases left between them. The germline CDR1 and CDR2 sequences are MGHRA and YSYEKL. This CDR3 is CASSQAGSRGHEQYF. CDR3 nucleotide sequence: TGCGCCAGCAGCCAAGCCGGGTCCCGAGGCCACGAGCAGTACTTC.

The table lists this clone with a count of one. V usage is TRBV28 and J usage is TRBJ1-4; a weak D match, TRBD1 (5 bases). Trimming left V 3 bases short and J 2 bases short, with 10 bases between. Germline V gene lookup returns CDR1 MDHEN and CDR2 SYDVKM. The CDR3 consists of 15 residues. CDR3 in amino acids: CASSFGSGTNEKLFF. CDR3 sequence (DNA): TGTGCCAGCAGTTTCGGTTCAGGGACTAATGAAAAACTGTTTTTT.

The chain carries TRBV5-1 and TRBJ1-1; 11 bases are shared with TRBD1. The germline gives CDR1 SGHRS, CDR2 YFSETQ. This CDR3 has 15 amino acids. V trimming: 3 bases; J trimming: 4 bases; junction bases outside the gene matches: 5. The CDR3 nucleotides read TGCGCCAGCAGCTCGGCGGGACAGGGGGTCACTGAAGCTTTCTTT. Protein: CASSSAGQGVTEAFF.

The chain has TRBV5-1 and TRBJ2-3; possibly TRBD1 for D (6 bases). From germline, CDR1 is SGHRS and CDR2 YFSETQ. The ends were cut back, 8 bases at V and 0 bases at J, with 19 bases in the middle. The CDR3 extends over 16 amino acids. CDR3 in amino acids: CASTQPGTPSTDTQYF. CDR3 coding DNA: TGCGCCAGTACACAACCCGGGACACCCAGCACAGATACGCAGTATTTT.

The rearrangement links TRBV5-7 to TRBJ2-7, with 11 bases lining up with TRBD1. TRBV5-7 falls under the ORF class, with uncertain function. The junction had 9 bases not matched to a gene; V was cut back by 4 bases and J by 3 bases. CDR3 length equals 16 residues. In DNA, the CDR3 is TGTGCCAGCAGCGCTAAAAGGACAGGGGGCTTCTACGAGCAGTACTTC. As protein: CASSAKRTGGFYEQYF.

The chain carries TRBV11-2 and TRBJ2-3; TRBD2 matches 8 bases. CDR3 length: 17 residues. Germline V gives CDR1 SGHAT, CDR2 FQNNGV. Unmatched junction bases numbered 15, after V lost 6 bases and J lost 4 bases. CDR3 region: CASSYPGGPGKPDTQYF. CDR3 DNA: TGTGCCAGCAGTTATCCGGGAGGGCCCGGTAAGCCAGATACGCAGTATTTT.

On this clone: The sample has other DNA sequences that encode this CDR3 too. The chain carries TRBV15 and TRBJ1-6; D uncertain. Per the germline V gene, CDR1 is LNHNV and CDR2 is YYDKDF (reference sequence). The CDR3 length is 13 residues. Between the trimmed V and J ends, which lost 0 bases and 7 bases, there was a span of 4 bases. Here the CDR3 DNA reads TGTGCCACCAGCAGAGATTTAAATTCACCCCTCCACTTT. Translation: CATSRDLNSPLHF.

The CDR3 nucleotides are TGTGCCAGTAGTACCCGACAGGGGGCGGACGAGCAGTACTTC. Its protein product is CASSTRQGADEQYF. The chain uses TRBV19 and TRBJ2-7; TRBD1 matches 10 bases. Germline V gives CDR1 LNHDA, CDR2 SQIVND (reference sequence). J gave up 5 bases and V 4 bases, and 5 bases lay outside the gene matches. This CDR3 region has 14 residues.

The gene calls are TRBV11-2 and TRBJ2-1, with a tentative D call TRBD2 (6 bases). CDR3 length: 16 residues. Germline-derived CDR1 and CDR2 are SGHAT and FQNNGV. Trimming removed 3 bases at V and 0 bases at J, with 12 bases between. The CDR3: CASSLYGTDSYNEQFF. DNA for the CDR3: TGTGCCAGCAGCTTGTACGGGACTGACTCCTACAATGAGCAGTTCTTC.

The chain has TRBV28 and TRBJ2-2, with D possibly TRBD2 on 5 matching bases. Germline values: CDR1 MDHEN, CDR2 SYDVKM. The CDR3 totals 12 residues. V was cut by 6 bases and J by 15 bases, with 17 bases left in between. CDR3 nucleotides: TGTGCCAGCAGCAGAAGGGCGGGCGAAGTGTTTTTT. Its protein is CASSRRAGEVFF.

The rearrangement joins TRBV27 to TRBJ2-1, with 9 positions matching TRBD1. The CDR3 is 14 residues long. Trimming at V came to 5 bases and at J to 9 bases, leaving 8 bases not matched to a gene. The germline gives CDR1 MNHEY, CDR2 SMNVEV (reference sequence). The CDR3 region has the DNA TGTGCCAGCAGTCCCCGGACAGGGGAAGTTGAGCAGTTCTTC. It translates to CASSPRTGEVEQFF.

The chain employs TRBV27 and TRBJ2-7, with TRBD2 matching 9 bases. The CDR3 has 16 amino acids. V lost 2 bases and J lost 4; bases outside the gene matches: 9. The germline gives CDR1 MNHEY, CDR2 SMNVEV (reference sequence). CDR3 in amino acids: CASSLISGSRKYEQYF. CDR3 sequence (DNA): TGTGCCAGCAGTTTAATTAGCGGGAGTCGAAAATACGAGCAGTACTTC.

The chain employs TRBV28 and TRBJ1-3, with D perhaps TRBD1 (6 bases). The CDR3 is 16 amino acids. Per germline, CDR1 MDHEN and CDR2 SYDVKM. Trimming left V 3 bases short and J 0 bases short, with 12 bases between. In DNA, the CDR3 is TGTGCCAGCAGTTTGTTTACAGGGTCCTCTGGAAACACCATATATTTT. Protein sequence: CASSLFTGSSGNTIYF. Filled out from reference TRBV28 and TRBJ1-3, the complete variable domain reads DVKVTQSSRYLVKRTGEKVFLECVQDMDHENMFWYRQDPGLGLRLIYFSYDVKMKEKGDIPEGYSVSREKKERFSLILESASTNQTSMYLCASSLFTGSSGNTIYFGEGSWLTVV.

V and J are TRBV6-5 and TRBJ2-7; D perhaps matches TRBD2 (6 bases). V lost 6 bases, J lost 7 bases, and 13 bases lay in between. Germline CDR1 reads MNHEY; CDR2 reads SVGAGI. This CDR3 comprises 12 residues. In DNA form, the CDR3 reads TGTGCCAGCAGCCCCCGGGGGAGGGAGCAGTACTTC. Translating gives CASSPRGREQYF.

The chain couples TRBV12-5 to TRBJ2-5; D not certain. There are 11 residues in the CDR3. With 5 bases removed from V and 5 bases from J, the gap between germline ends came to 6 bases. Germline V CDR1 and CDR2: LGHNT, FRNRAP. CDR3 protein: CASGTGETQYF. CDR3 in DNA: TGTGCTAGTGGTACCGGGGAGACCCAGTACTTC.

V is TRBV7-6 and J is TRBJ2-2; D remains ambiguous. The CDR3 is made up of 16 amino acids. V lost 3 bases and J 1 base, leaving 12 bases between the germline ends. The germline gives CDR1 SGHVS, CDR2 FNYEAQ. The DNA of the CDR3 is TGTGCCAGCAGCTTTGAAGCCGGGTTGAACACCGGGGAGCTGTTTTTT. It is translated as CASSFEAGLNTGELFF. Full variable domain (remainder filled in from reference TRBV7-6 and TRBJ2-2): GAGVSQSPRYKVTKRGQDVALRCDPISGHVSLYWYRQALGQGPEFLTYFNYEAQQDKSGLPNDRFSAERPEGSISTLTIQRTEQRDSAMYRCASSFEAGLNTGELFFGEGSRLTVL.

The chain combines TRBV7-2 with TRBJ2-1, with 14 bases lining up with TRBD2. Germline V CDR1 and CDR2: SGHTA, FQGNSA. The CDR3 length is 18 residues. J was trimmed by 4 bases and V by 4 bases; bases with no gene match: 9. CDR3 sequence reads: CASSSEEGLAGAYNEQFF. For the CDR3, the DNA is TGTGCCAGCAGCTCAGAGGAGGGACTAGCGGGAGCTTACAATGAGCAGTTCTTC.

This chain uses TRBV27 with TRBJ2-7; 8 bases are a match to TRBD1. This CDR3 is 14 amino acids long. V dropped 6 bases and J dropped 5; count of bases not matched to a gene: 9. Germline V CDR1 and CDR2: MNHEY, SMNVEV (reference sequence). The CDR3, as DNA: TGTGCCAGCAGGCGCAGGACAGGGAGCGACGAGCAGTACTTC. The encoded protein is CASRRRTGSDEQYF.

The rearrangement links TRBV14 to TRBJ2-1; D is perhaps TRBD2 (5 bases). This CDR3 has 13 residues. V dropped 4 bases and J dropped 5 bases, with 9 bases sitting between them. The germline CDR1 and CDR2 sequences are SGHDN and FVKESK. This CDR3 reads CASSRTGNNEQFF. CDR3 nucleotide sequence: TGTGCCAGCAGCCGCACGGGGAACAATGAGCAGTTCTTC.

The rearrangement links TRBV7-2 to TRBJ1-2; TRBD1 aligns across 9 bases. Germline V gene lookup returns CDR1 SGHTA and CDR2 FQGNSA. This CDR3 comprises 14 residues. V was pared by 4 bases and J by 5 bases, with 5 bases of the junction left unmatched. In DNA, the CDR3 is TGTGCCAGCAGCTCCCAACAGGGGGCATATGGCTACACCTTC. Encoded protein: CASSSQQGAYGYTF.

Regarding this clone: Sequence at one end of the junction differs from germline and may be a read error. The V gene is TRBV7-7, the J gene TRBJ2-5; possibly TRBD2 for D (5 bases). The germline V gene encodes CDR1 SSHAT and CDR2 FNYEAQ (reference sequence). CDR3 size: 16 residues. The CDR3 loop reads CASSLGLPVLQETQYF. CDR3 nucleotide sequence: TGTGCTAGCAGCTTAGGACTCCCAGTCCTCCAAGAGACCCAGTACTTC.

The rearrangement joins TRBV4-1 to TRBJ2-7; 7 bases fit TRBD2. J was trimmed by 0 bases and V by 0 bases; bases with no gene match: 2. This CDR3 has 15 amino acids. CDR1 MGHRA and CDR2 YSYEKL come from the germline V gene. CDR3 sequence (DNA): TGCGCCAGCAGCCAAGACTCTAGCGGCTCCTACGAGCAGTACTTC. As protein: CASSQDSSGSYEQYF.